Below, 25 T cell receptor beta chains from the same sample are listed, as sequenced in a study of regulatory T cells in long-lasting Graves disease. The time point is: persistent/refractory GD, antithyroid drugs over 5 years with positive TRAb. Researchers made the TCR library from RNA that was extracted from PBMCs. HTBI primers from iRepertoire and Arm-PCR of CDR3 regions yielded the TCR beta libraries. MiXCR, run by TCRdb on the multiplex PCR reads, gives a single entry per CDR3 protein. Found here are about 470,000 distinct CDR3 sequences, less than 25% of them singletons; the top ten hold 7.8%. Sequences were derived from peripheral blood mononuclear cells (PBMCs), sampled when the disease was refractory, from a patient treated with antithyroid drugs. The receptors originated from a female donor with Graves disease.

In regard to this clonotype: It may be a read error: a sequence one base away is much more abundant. The DNA for the CDR3 is TGCGTAATTCGAGTCTGGAGCTCCTACGAGCGGTACTTC. The encoded protein is CVIRVWSSYERYF. The chain uses TRBV29-1 and TRBJ2-7, with D unresolved. Germline values: CDR1 SQVTM, CDR2 ANQGSEA. The CDR3 is made up of 13 amino acids.

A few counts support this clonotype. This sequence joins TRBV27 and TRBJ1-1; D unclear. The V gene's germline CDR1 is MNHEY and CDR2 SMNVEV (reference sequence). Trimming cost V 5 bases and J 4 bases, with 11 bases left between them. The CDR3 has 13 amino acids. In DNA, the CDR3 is TGTGCCAGCAGTCTCCAACGGAGCACTGAAGCTTTCTTT. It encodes CASSLQRSTEAFF.

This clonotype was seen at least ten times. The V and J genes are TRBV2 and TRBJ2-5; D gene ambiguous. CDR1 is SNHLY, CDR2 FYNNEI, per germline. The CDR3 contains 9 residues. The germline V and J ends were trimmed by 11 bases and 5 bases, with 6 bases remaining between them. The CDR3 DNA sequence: TGTGCCCTTGATGAGACCCAGTACTTC. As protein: CALDETQYF.

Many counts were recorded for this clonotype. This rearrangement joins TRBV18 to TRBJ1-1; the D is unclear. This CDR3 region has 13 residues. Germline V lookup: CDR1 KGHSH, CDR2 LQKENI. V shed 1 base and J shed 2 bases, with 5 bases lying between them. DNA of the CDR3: TGTGCCAGCTCACCACAGATTAACACTGAAGCTTTCTTT. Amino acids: CASSPQINTEAFF. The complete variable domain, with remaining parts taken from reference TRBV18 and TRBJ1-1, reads NAGVMQNPRHLVRRRGQEARLRCSPMKGHSHVYWYRQLPEEGLKFMVYLQKENIIDESGMPKERFSAEFPKEGPSILRIQQVVRGDSAAYFCASSPQINTEAFFGQGTRLTVV.

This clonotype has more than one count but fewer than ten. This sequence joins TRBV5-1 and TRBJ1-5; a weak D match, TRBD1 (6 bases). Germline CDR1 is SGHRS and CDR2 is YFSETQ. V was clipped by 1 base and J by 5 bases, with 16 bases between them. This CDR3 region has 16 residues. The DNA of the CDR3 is TGCGCCAGCAGCTTGAATGGTTTAGGGGGGGATCAGCCCCAGCATTTT. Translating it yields CASSLNGLGGDQPQHF.

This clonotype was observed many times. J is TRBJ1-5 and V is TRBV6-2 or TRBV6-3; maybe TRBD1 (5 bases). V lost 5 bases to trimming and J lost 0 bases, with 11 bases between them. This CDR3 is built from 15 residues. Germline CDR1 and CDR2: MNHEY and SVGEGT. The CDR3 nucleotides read TGTGCCAGCAGTCCGACAGCCTATAGCAATCAGCCCCAGCATTTT. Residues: CASSPTAYSNQPQHF.

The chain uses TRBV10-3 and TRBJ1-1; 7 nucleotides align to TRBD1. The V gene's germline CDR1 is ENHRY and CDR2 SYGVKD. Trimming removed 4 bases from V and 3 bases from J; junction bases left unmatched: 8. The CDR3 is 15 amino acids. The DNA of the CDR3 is TGTGCCATCAGTGGACAGGGCACGATAGACACTGAAGCTTTCTTT. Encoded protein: CAISGQGTIDTEAFF.

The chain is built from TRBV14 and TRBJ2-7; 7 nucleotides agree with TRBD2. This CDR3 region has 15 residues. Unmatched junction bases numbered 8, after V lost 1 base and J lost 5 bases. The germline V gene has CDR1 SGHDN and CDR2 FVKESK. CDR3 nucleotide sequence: TGTGCCAGCAGCCAAGTAAGCGGGGCCCCCAACGAGCAGTACTTC. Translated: CASSQVSGAPNEQYF.

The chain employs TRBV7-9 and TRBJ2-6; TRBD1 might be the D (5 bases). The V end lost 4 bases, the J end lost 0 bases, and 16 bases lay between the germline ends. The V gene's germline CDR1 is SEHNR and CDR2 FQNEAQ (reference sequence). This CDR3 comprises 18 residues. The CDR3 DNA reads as TGTGCCAGCAGCTCTTCATTGACAGCCAACTCTGGGGCCAACGTCCTGACTTTC. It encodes CASSSSLTANSGANVLTF.

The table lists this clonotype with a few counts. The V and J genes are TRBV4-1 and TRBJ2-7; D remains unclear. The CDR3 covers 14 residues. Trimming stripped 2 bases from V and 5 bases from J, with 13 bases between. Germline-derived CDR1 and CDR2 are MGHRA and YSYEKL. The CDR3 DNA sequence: TGCGCCAGCAGCCAATATCTGGGGTCCGACGAGCAGTACTTC. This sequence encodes CASSQYLGSDEQYF.

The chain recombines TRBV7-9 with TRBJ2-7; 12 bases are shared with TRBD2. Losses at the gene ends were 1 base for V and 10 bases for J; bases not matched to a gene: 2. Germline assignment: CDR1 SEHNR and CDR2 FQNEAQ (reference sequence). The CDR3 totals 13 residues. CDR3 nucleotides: TGTGCCAGCAGCTTAGGACTAGCGGGAGATCAGTACTTC. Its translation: CASSLGLAGDQYF. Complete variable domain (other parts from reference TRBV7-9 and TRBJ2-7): DTGVSQNPRHKITKRGQNVTFRCDPISEHNRLYWYRQTLGQGPEFLTYFQNEAQLEKSRLLSDRFSAERPKGSFSTLEIQRTEQGDSAMYLCASSLGLAGDQYFGPGTRLTVT.

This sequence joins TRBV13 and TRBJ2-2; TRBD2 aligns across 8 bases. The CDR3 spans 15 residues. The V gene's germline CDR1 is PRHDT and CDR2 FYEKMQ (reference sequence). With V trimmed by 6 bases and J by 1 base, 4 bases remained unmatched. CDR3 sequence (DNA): TGTGCCAGCAGTACGGGACTAGAGAACACCGGGGAGCTGTTTTTT. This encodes CASSTGLENTGELFF.

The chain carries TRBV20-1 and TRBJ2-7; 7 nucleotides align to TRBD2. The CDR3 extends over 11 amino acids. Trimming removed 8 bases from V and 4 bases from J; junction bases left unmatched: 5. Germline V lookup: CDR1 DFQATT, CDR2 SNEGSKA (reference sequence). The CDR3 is CSSREVYEQYF. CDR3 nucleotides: TGCAGTTCCCGGGAGGTATACGAGCAGTACTTC.

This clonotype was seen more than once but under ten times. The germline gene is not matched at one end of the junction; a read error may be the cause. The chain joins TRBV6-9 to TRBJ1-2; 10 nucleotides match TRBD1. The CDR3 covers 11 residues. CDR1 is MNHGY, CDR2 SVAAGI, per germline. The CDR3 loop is CASSFDRGRHF. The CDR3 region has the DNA TGTGCCAGCAGTTTTGACAGGGGGCGACACTTC.

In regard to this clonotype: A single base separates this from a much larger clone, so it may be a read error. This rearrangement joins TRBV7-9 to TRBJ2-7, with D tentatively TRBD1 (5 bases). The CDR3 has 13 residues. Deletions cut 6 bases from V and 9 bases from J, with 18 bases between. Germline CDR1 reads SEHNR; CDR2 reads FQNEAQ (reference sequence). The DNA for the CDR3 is TGTGCCAGCAGATACATTCAGGGTACAGGGCAGTACTTC. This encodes CASRYIQGTGQYF.

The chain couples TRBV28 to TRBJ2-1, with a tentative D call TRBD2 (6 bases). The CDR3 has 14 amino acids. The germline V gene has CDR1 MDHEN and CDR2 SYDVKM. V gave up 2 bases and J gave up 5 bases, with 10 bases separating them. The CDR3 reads CASSLAGKHNEQFF. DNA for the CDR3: TGTGCCAGCAGTTTAGCGGGAAAGCACAATGAGCAGTTCTTC.

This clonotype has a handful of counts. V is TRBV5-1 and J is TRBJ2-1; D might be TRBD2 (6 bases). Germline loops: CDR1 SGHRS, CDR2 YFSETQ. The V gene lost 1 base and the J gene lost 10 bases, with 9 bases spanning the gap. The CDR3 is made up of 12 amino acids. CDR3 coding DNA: TGCGCCAGCAGCTTGCCGGGGGTCGAGCAGTTCTTC. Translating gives CASSLPGVEQFF.

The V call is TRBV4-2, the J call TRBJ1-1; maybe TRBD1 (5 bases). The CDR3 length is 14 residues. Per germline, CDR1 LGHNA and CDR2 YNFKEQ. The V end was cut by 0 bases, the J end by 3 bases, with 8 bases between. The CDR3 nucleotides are TGTGCCAGCAGCCAAGATAGCAGGGACACTGAAGCTTTCTTT. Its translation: CASSQDSRDTEAFF.

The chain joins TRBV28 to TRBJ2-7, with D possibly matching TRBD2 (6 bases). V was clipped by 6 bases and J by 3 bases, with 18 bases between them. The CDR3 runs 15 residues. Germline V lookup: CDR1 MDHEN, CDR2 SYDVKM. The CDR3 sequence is CASRAKVGGIYEQYF. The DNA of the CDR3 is TGTGCCAGCAGGGCTAAGGTGGGAGGTATCTACGAGCAGTACTTC.

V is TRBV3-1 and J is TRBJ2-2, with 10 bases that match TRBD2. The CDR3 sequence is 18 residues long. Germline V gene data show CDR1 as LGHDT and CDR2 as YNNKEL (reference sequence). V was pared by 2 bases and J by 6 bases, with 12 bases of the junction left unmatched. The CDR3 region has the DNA TGTGCCAGCAGCCAACTACAACTAGCGGGACTTGTCCCCGGGGAGCTGTTTTTT. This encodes CASSQLQLAGLVPGELFF.

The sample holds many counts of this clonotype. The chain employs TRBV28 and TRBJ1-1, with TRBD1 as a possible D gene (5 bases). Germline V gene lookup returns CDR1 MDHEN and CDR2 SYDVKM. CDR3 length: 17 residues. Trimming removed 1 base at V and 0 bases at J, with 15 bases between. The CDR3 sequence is CASSLLWGRSMNTEAFF. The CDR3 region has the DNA TGTGCCAGCAGTTTATTGTGGGGCAGGAGCATGAACACTGAAGCTTTCTTT.

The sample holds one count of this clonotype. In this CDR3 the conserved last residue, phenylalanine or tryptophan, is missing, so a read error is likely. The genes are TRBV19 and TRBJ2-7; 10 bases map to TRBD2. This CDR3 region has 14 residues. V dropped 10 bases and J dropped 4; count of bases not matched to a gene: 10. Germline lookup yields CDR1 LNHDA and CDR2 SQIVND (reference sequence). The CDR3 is CATASRTSGYEQYL. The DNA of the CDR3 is TGTGCCACCGCGTCCCGGACTAGCGGTTACGAGCAGTACCTC.

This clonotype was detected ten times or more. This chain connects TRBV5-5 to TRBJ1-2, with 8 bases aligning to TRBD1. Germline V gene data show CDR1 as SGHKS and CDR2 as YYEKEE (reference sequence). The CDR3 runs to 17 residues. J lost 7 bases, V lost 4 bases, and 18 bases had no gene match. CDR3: CASSPKPGQGLRSGYTF. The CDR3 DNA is TGTGCCAGCAGCCCAAAACCAGGACAGGGTCTCCGCAGTGGCTACACCTTC.

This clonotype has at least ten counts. CDR3 bases: TGTGCCTTCAAACTGGGGGCGCGGTTCGGGGCTGGCTACACCTTC. Protein product: CAFKLGARFGAGYTF. The gene calls are TRBV2 and TRBJ1-2; TRBD1 might be the D (6 bases). This CDR3 has 15 residues. The germline gives CDR1 SNHLY, CDR2 FYNNEI. The V and J ends lost 11 bases and 7 bases respectively, with 26 bases between them.

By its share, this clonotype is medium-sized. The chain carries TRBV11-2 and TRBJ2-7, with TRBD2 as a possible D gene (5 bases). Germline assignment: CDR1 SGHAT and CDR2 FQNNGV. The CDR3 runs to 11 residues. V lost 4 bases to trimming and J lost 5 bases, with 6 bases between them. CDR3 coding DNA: TGTGCCAGCAGCTCGGGGAACGAGCAGTACTTC. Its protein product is CASSSGNEQYF.